The next 20 T cell receptor beta chains were all read from a single sample in a study of blood T cell repertoires in COVID-19. Using immunoSEQ multiplex PCR, the repertoire was profiled, and TCRdb retains in-frame clones only, with some absent. The sample lists over 90,000 clones, 81% occurring once. Sample: peripheral blood. Receptors originate from a man in his sixties with acute or convalescent COVID-19.

The V and J genes are TRBV6-6 and TRBJ2-1; TRBD2 aligns across 7 bases. Germline CDR1 and CDR2: MNHNY and SVGAGI (reference sequence). The CDR3 consists of 16 residues. V was clipped by 0 bases and J by 0 bases; unmatched bases: 2. The CDR3 DNA follows: TGTGCCAGCAGTTACTCGGGGGGGAGCTCCTACAATGAGCAGTTCTTC. This translates into CASSYSGGSSYNEQFF.

The rearrangement uses TRBV12-5 and TRBJ1-5, with 12 bases aligning to TRBD1. Germline V CDR1 and CDR2: LGHNT, FRNRAP. Trimming cost V 2 bases and J 1 base; bases outside gene matches: 12. CDR3 size: 20 residues. The CDR3 DNA sequence: TGTGCTAGTGGTTTGTCAATTCCGGGACAGGGGGCGAAAAGCAATCAGCCCCAGCATTTT. It encodes CASGLSIPGQGAKSNQPQHF.

The chain combines TRBV5-1 with TRBJ2-7; 7 positions agree with TRBD1. The CDR3 has 14 amino acids. The V segment lost 4 bases and the J segment 2 bases; nucleotides outside the gene matches: 6. Germline V gene sequence: CDR1 SGHRS, CDR2 YFSETQ. The CDR3 is CASSTGQVPYEQYF. CDR3 DNA sequence: TGCGCCAGCAGCACCGGACAGGTACCCTACGAGCAGTACTTC.

DNA for the CDR3: TGTGCCAGCAGCTTATCAGGGTCTTCCTACGAGCAGTACTTC. It encodes CASSLSGSSYEQYF. This chain links TRBV11-3 with TRBJ2-7; the D gene is possibly TRBD1 (5 bases). Looked up from germline, CDR1 is SGHNT and CDR2 is YENEEA. V lost 2 bases, J lost 1 base, and 9 bases lay in between. The CDR3 loop spans 14 amino acids.

The chain carries TRBV5-1 and TRBJ2-7; maybe TRBD1 (5 bases). Trimming cost V 3 bases and J 1 base, with 11 bases left between them. The V gene's germline CDR1 is SGHRS and CDR2 YFSETQ. This CDR3 comprises 14 residues. In DNA form, the CDR3 reads TGCGCCAGCAGCTCGGCAGGGCTTTCCTACGAGCAGTACTTC. Protein: CASSSAGLSYEQYF.

Notes on this clone: This is likely a read error, given that the CDR3 carries no conserved phenylalanine or tryptophan at its end. It is unclear where the CDR3 begins or ends on the DNA, so no DNA is shown, and the CDR3 is as TCRdb lists it. The chain employs TRBV5-6 and TRBJ2-7; TRBD2, as called in the table, went unchecked against the DNA. CDR1 is SGHDT and CDR2 is YYEEEE in the germline V gene. The CDR3 extends over 9 residues, inclusive of both ends. The CDR3: CASSLDSVL.

The chain recombines TRBV19 with TRBJ1-5, with 9 positions matching TRBD1. There are 13 residues in the CDR3. Germline CDR1 and CDR2: LNHDA and SQIVND (reference sequence). Trimming cost V 5 bases and J 9 bases; bases outside gene matches: 5. CDR3 protein: CASSGTGNRPQHF. CDR3 sequence (DNA): TGTGCCAGTAGTGGGACAGGGAACAGGCCCCAGCATTTT.

This sequence joins TRBV6-1 and TRBJ1-2, with D unclear. Germline lookup yields CDR1 MNHNS and CDR2 SASEGT. V was shortened by 2 bases and J by 5 bases, with 18 bases between the two germline ends. This CDR3 comprises 16 residues. The CDR3: CASSESYFESAYGYTF. The CDR3 bases are TGTGCCAGCAGTGAAAGTTATTTTGAGTCCGCTTATGGCTACACCTTC.

The V and J genes are TRBV5-6 and TRBJ1-2, with TRBD1 identical over 7 bases. The V gene's germline CDR1 is SGHDT and CDR2 YYEEEE. V shed 1 base, J shed 13 bases, and the junction held 7 bases outside the gene matches. The CDR3 consists of 12 residues. The CDR3 here is CASSLPTGRSTF. CDR3 nucleotides: TGTGCCAGCAGCTTGCCGACAGGGCGCTCCACCTTC.

The chain recombines TRBV3-1 (or the pseudogene TRBV3-2) with TRBJ2-7; D is possibly TRBD2 (5 bases). Trimming shortened V by 5 bases and J by 0 bases, and 8 bases separated the two germline ends. The CDR3 has 13 residues. The germline V gene encodes CDR1 LGHDT and CDR2 YNNKEL (reference sequence). The CDR3: CASSTGSSYEQYF. The CDR3 DNA is TGTGCCAGCAGCACGGGATCCTCCTACGAGCAGTACTTC.

This chain connects TRBV12-5 to TRBJ1-2, with 12 nucleotides matching TRBD1. Trimming at V came to 1 base and at J to 8 bases, leaving 2 bases not matched to a gene. CDR3 length: 14 amino acids. Germline V CDR1 and CDR2: LGHNT, FRNRAP. CDR3 coding DNA: TGTGCTAGTGGTTTGGGCGGGACAGGGGGCGGCTACACCTTC. Translating gives CASGLGGTGGGYTF.

The chain recombines TRBV9 with TRBJ1-2; D perhaps matches TRBD1 (5 bases). Trimming stripped 4 bases from V and 4 bases from J, with 17 bases between. The CDR3 is made up of 15 amino acids. CDR1 and CDR2 from the germline V gene are SGDLS and YYNGEE. Written as DNA, the CDR3 is TGTGCCAGCAGCCCTAACGGGGGGGAGGTCTATGGCTACACCTTC. Amino acids: CASSPNGGEVYGYTF.

This chain connects TRBV29-1 to TRBJ1-3, with TRBD1 matching 9 bases. CDR1 SQVTM and CDR2 ANQGSEA come from the germline V gene. The junction had 9 bases not matched to a gene; V was cut back by 7 bases and J by 2 bases. This CDR3 has 15 residues. The CDR3 here is CSGKQGQGPGNTIYF. The CDR3 DNA follows: TGCAGCGGGAAGCAGGGACAGGGCCCTGGAAACACCATATATTTT.

This clone occurred a few times. This chain joins TRBV28 and TRBJ1-4, with 9 bases that match TRBD1. The CDR3 loop spans 16 amino acids. Unmatched junction bases numbered 6, after V lost 5 bases and J lost 2 bases. CDR1 and CDR2 from the germline V gene are MDHEN and SYDVKM. The CDR3 DNA sequence: TGTGCCAGCAGTCAAACCGGGACAGGGACTAATGAAAAACTGTTTTTT. This sequence encodes CASSQTGTGTNEKLFF.

The V gene is TRBV9, the J gene TRBJ2-5; the match to TRBD2 covers 8 bases. With V trimmed by 3 bases and J by 6 bases, 16 bases remained unmatched. CDR3 length: 17 amino acids. Germline-derived CDR1 and CDR2 are SGDLS and YYNGEE. The CDR3 DNA follows: TGTGCCAGCAGCGGAGGACCGACGGGGACTAGTCGACAGACCCAGTACTTC. Residues: CASSGGPTGTSRQTQYF.

The chain carries TRBV6-5 and TRBJ2-7; D gene unclear. V was pared by 0 bases and J by 0 bases, with 12 bases between. Germline V CDR1 and CDR2: MNHEY, SVGAGI. CDR3 length equals 16 residues. The CDR3 here is CASSYSTQRSSYEQYF. CDR3 sequence (DNA): TGTGCCAGCAGTTACTCGACCCAGCGTAGCTCCTACGAGCAGTACTTC.

CDR3 sequence: CASGRDRAARYGYTF. The CDR3 region has the DNA TGTGCCAGCGGCCGGGACAGGGCCGCGAGGTATGGCTACACCTTC. The V call is TRBV27, the J call TRBJ1-2; 9 bases are shared with TRBD1. Germline lookup yields CDR1 MNHEY and CDR2 SMNVEV (reference sequence). The junction had 12 bases not matched to a gene; V was cut back by 8 bases and J by 5 bases. This CDR3 has 15 residues.

J is TRBJ1-1 and V is TRBV6-6; D call uncertain. This CDR3 comprises 15 residues. V was clipped by 6 bases and J by 7 bases, with 21 bases between them. Per the germline V gene, CDR1 is MNHNY and CDR2 is SVGAGI (reference sequence). The CDR3, as DNA: TGTGCCAGCAGACGGGTTGTGGGGATAGCGGGTGAAGCTTTCTTT. This encodes CASRRVVGIAGEAFF.

This chain connects TRBV28 to TRBJ2-7; 9 bases are a match to TRBD2. The CDR3 has 15 amino acids. Germline CDR1 MDHEN, CDR2 SYDVKM. CDR3 protein: CASYKSGLALDEQYF. In DNA, the CDR3 is TGTGCTTCATATAAGTCCGGACTAGCGCTGGACGAGCAGTACTTC. Filled out from reference TRBV28 and TRBJ2-7, the complete variable domain reads DVKVTQSSRYLVKRTGEKVFLECVQDMDHENMFWYRQDPGLGLRLIYFSYDVKMKEKGDIPEGYSVSREKKERFSLILESASTNQTSMYLCASYKSGLALDEQYFGPGTRLTVT.

The CDR3 reads CASSQAVVNTEAFF. The CDR3 DNA is TGCGCCAGCAGCCAGGCGGTTGTGAACACTGAAGCTTTCTTT. This chain joins TRBV4-1 and TRBJ1-1, with D unresolved. The germline CDR1 and CDR2 sequences are MGHRA and YSYEKL. Trimming cost V 3 bases and J 0 bases, with 8 bases left between them. The CDR3 runs 14 residues.